This T cell receptor beta chain was captured in a study of CD8+CD57+ T cells in acquired aplastic anemia. Study-wide background: Recorded DNA amounts for sorted CD4+ and CD8+ cells had an average of approximately 3 ug.

Remarks on this clonotype: What it binds is not known.

General study results and limits: Patients did not significantly differ from controls in CD8+ Simpson's diversity. Both patients and controls carried the same twenty-nine CD8+ CDR3 sequences.

Using genomic DNA as the template, TCR beta VDJ and CDR3 profiling was carried out. TCRdb independently ran MiXCR on the reads; one entry per CDR3 protein. This table holds approximately 190,000 distinct CDR3 sequences, under 70% found once. The receptor comes from a human donor with severe aplastic anemia or a healthy control (not recorded which). Sequenced sample: sorted CD4+, CD8+, or CD8+CD57+ T cells (not recorded which) from PBMCs.

The CDR3 region has the DNA TGTGCCAGCGGATCAACGCAGGGAGAGACCCAGTACTTC. It codes for CASGSTQGETQYF. V and J are TRBV14 and TRBJ2-5; D might be TRBD1 (5 bases). V shed 8 bases and J shed 4 bases, with 14 bases lying between them. Germline assignment: CDR1 SGHDN and CDR2 FVKESK. The CDR3 has 13 residues.